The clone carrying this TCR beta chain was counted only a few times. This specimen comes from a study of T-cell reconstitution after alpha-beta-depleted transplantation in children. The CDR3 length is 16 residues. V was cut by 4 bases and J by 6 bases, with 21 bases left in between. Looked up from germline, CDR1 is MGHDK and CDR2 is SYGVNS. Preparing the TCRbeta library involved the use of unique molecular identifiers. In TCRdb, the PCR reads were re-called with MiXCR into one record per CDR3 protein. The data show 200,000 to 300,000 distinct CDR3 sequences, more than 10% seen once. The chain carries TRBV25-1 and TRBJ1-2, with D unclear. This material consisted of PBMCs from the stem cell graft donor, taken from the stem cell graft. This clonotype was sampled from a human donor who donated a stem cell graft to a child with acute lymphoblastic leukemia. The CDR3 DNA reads TGTGCCAGCAGTGGCCGCCGGGCAGCCCCCTCAAATGGCTACACCTTC. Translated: CASSGRRAAPSNGYTF.